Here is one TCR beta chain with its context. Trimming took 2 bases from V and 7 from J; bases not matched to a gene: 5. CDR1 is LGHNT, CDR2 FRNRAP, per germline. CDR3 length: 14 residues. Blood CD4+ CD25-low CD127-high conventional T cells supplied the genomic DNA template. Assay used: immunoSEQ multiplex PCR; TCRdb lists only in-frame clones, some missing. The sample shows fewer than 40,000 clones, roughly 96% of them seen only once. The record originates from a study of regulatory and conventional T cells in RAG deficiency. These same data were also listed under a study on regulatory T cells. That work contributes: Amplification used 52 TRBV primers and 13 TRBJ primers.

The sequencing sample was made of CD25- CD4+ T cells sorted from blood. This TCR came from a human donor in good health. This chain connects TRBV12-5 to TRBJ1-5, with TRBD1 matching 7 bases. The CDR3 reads CASGLSGGWQPQHF. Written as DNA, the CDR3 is TGTGCTAGTGGTTTGTCAGGGGGGTGGCAGCCCCAGCATTTT.